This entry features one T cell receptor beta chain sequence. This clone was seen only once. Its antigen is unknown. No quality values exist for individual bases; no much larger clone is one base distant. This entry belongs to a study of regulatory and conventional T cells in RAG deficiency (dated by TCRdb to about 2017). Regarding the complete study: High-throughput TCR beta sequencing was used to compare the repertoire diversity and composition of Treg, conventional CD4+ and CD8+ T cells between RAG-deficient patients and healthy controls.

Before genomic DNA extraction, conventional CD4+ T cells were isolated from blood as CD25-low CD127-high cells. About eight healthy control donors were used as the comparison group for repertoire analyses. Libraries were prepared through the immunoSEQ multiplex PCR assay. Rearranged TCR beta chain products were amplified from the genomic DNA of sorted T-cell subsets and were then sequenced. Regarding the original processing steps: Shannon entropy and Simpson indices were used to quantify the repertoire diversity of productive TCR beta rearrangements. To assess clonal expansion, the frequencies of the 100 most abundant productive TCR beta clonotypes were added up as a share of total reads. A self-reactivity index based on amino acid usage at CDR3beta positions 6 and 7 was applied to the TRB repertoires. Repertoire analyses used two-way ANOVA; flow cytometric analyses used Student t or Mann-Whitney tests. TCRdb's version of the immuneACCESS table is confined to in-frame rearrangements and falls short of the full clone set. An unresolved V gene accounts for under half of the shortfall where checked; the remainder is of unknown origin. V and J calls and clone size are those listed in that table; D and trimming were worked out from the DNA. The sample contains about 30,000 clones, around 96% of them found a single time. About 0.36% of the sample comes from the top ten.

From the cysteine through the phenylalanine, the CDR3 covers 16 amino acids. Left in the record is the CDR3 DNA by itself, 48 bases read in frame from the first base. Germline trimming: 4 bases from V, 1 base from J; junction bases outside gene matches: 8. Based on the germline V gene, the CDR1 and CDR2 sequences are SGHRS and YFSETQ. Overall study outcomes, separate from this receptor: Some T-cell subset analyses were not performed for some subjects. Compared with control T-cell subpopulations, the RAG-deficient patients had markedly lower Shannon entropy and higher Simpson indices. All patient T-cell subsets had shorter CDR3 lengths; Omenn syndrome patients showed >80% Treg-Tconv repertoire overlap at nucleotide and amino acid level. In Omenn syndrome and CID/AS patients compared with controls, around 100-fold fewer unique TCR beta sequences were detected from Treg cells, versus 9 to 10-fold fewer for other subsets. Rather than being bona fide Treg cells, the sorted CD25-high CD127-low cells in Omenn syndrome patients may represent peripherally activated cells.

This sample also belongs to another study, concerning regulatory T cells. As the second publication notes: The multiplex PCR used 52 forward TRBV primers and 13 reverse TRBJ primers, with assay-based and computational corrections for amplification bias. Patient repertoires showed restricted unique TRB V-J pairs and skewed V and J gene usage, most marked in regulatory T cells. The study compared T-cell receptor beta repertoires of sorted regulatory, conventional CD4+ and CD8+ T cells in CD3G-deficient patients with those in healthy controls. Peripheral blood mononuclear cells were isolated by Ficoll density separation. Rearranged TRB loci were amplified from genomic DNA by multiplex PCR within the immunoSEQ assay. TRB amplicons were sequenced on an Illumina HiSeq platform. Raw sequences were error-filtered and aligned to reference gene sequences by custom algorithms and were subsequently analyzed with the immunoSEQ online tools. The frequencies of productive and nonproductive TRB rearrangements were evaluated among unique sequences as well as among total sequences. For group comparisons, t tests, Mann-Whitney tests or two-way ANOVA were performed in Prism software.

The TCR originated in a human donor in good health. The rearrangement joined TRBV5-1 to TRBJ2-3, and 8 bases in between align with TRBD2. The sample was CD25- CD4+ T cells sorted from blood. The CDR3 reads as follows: CASSLGTRPGTDTQYF. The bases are TGCGCCAGCAGCCTTGGGACTAGACCCGGCACAGATACGCAGTATTTT. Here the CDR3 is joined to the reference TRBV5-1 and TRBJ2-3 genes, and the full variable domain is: KAGVTQTPRYLIKTRGQQVTLSCSPISGHRSVSWYQQTPGQGLQFLFEYFSETQRNKGNFPGRFSGRQFSNSRSEMNVSTLELGDSALYLCASSLGTRPGTDTQYFGPGTRLTVL.